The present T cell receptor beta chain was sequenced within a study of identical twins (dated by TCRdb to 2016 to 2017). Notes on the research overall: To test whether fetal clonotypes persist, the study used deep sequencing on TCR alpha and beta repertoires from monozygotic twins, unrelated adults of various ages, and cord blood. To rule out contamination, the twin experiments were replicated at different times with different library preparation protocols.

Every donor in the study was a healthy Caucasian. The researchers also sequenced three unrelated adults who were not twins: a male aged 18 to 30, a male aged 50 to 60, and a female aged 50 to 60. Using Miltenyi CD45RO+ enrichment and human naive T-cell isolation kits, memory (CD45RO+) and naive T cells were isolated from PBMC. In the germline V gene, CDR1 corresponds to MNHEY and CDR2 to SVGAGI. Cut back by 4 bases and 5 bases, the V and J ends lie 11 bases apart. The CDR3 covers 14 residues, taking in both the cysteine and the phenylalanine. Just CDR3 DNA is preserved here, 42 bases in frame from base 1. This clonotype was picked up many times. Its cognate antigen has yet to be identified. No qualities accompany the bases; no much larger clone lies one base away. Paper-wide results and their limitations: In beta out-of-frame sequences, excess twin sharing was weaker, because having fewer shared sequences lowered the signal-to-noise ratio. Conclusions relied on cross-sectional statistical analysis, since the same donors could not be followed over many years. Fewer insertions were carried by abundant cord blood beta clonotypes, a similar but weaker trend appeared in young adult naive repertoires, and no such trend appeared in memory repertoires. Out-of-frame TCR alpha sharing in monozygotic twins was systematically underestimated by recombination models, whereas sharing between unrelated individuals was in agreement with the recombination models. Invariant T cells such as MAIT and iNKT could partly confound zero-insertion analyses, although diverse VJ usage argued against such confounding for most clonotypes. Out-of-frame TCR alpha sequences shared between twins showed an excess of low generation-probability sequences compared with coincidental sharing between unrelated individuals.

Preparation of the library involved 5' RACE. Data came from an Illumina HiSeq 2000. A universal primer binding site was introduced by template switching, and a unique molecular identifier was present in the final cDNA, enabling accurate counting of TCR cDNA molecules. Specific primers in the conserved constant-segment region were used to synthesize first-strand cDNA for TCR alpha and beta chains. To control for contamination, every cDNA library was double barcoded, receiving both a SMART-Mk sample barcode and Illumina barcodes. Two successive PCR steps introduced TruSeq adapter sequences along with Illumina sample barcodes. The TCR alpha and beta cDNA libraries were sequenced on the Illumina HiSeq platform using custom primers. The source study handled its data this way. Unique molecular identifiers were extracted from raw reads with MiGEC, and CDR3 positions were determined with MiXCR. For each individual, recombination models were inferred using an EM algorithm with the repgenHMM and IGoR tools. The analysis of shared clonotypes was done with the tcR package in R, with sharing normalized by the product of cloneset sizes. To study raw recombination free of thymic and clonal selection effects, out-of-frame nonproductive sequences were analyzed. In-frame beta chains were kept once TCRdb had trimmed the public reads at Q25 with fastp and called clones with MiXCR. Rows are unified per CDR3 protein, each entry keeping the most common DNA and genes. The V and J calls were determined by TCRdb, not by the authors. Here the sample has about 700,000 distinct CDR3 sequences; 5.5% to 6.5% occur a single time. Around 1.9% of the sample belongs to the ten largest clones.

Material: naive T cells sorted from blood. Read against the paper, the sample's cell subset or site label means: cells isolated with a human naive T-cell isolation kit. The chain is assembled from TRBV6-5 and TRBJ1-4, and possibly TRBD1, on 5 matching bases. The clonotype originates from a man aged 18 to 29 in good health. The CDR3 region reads CASSFRQSNEKLFF. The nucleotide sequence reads TGTGCCAGCAGTTTCCGACAGTCGAATGAAAAACTGTTTTTT.